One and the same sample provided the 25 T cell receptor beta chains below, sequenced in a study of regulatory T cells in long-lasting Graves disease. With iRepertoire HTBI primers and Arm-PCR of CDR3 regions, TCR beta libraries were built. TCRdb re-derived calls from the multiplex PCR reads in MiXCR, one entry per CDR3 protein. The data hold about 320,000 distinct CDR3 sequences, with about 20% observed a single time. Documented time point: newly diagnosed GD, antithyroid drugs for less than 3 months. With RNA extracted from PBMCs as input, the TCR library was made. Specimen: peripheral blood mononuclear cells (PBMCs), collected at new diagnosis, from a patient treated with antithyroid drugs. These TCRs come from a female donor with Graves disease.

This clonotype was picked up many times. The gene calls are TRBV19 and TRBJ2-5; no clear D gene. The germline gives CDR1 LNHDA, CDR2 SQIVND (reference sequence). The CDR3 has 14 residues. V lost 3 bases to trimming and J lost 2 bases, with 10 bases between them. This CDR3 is CASSIRSKQETQYF. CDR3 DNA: TGTGCCAGTAGTATTAGATCGAAACAAGAGACCCAGTACTTC. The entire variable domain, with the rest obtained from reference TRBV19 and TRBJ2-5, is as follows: DGGITQSPKYLFRKEGQNVTLSCEQNLNHDAMYWYRQDPGQGLRLIYYSQIVNDFQKGDIAEGYSVSREKKESFPLTVTSAQKNPTAFYLCASSIRSKQETQYFGPGTRLLVL.

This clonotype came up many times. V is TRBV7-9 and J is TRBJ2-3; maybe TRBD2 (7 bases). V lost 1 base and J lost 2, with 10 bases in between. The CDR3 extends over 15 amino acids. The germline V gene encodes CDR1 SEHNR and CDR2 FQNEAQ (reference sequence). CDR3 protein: CASSLVRGLTDTQYF. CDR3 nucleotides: TGTGCCAGCAGCTTAGTGCGGGGGCTCACAGATACGCAGTATTTT.

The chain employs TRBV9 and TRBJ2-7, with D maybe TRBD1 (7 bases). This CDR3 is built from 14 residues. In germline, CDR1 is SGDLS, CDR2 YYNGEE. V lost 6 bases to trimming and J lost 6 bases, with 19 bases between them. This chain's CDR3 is CASNEGGQNCEQYF. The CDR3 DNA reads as TGTGCCAGCAATGAGGGGGGACAGAACTGCGAGCAGTACTTC.

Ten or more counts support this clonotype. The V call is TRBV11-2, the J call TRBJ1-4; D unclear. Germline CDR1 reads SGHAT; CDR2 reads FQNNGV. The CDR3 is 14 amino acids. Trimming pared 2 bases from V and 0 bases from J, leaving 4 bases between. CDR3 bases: TGTGCCAGCAGCTTAAGTGCAACTAATGAAAAACTGTTTTTT. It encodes CASSLSATNEKLFF.

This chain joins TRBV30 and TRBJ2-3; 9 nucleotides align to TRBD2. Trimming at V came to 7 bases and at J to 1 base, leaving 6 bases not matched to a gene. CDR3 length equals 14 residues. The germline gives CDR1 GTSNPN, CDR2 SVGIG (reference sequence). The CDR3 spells CALQSSGGTDTQYF. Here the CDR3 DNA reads TGTGCCTTACAGTCTAGCGGGGGCACAGATACGCAGTATTTT. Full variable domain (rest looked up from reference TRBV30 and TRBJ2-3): SQTIHQWPATLVQPVGSPLSLECTVEGTSNPNLYWYRQAAGRGLQLLFYSVGIGQISSEVPQNLSASRPQDRQFILSSKKLLLSDSGFYLCALQSSGGTDTQYFGPGTRLTVL.

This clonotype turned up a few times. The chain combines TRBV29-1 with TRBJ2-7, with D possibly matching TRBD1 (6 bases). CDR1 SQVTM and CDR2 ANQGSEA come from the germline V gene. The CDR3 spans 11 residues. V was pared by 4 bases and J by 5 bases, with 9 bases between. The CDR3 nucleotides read TGCAGCGTTGGCAGGGGCAACGAGCAGTACTTC. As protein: CSVGRGNEQYF.

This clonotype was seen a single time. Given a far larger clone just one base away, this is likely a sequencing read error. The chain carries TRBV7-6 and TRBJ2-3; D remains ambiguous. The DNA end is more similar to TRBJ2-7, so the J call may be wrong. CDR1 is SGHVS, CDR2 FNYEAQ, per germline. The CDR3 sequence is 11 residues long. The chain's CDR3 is CASRPGNEQYF. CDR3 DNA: TGTGCCAGCAGACCGGGTAACGAGCAGTACTTC.

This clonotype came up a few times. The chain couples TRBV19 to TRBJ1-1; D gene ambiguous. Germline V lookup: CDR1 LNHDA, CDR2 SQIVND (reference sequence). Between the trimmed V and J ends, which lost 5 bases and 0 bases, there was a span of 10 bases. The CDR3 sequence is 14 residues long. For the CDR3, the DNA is TGTGCCAGTAGTTCCCAGATCATGAACACTGAAGCTTTCTTT. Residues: CASSSQIMNTEAFF.

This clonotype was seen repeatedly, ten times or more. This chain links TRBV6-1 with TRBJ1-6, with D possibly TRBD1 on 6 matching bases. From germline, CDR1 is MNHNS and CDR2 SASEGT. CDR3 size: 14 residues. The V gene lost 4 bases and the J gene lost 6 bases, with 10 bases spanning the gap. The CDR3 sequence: CASSVDSFNSPLHF. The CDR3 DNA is TGTGCCAGCAGTGTGGACAGTTTTAATTCACCCCTCCACTTT.

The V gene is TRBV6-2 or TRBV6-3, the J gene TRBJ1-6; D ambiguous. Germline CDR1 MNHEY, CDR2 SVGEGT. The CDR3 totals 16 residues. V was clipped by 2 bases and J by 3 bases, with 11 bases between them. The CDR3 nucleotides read TGTGCCAGCAGTTACCCTGAATCCAGCTATAATTCACCCCTCCACTTT. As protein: CASSYPESSYNSPLHF.

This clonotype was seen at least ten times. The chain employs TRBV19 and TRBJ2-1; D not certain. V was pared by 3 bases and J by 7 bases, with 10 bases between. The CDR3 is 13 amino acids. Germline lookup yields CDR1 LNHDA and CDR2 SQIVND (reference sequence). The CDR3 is CASSISPVNEQFF. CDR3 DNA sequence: TGTGCCAGTAGTATCTCCCCCGTTAATGAGCAGTTCTTC. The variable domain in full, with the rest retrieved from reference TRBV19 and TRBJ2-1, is DGGITQSPKYLFRKEGQNVTLSCEQNLNHDAMYWYRQDPGQGLRLIYYSQIVNDFQKGDIAEGYSVSREKKESFPLTVTSAQKNPTAFYLCASSISPVNEQFFGPGTRLTVL.

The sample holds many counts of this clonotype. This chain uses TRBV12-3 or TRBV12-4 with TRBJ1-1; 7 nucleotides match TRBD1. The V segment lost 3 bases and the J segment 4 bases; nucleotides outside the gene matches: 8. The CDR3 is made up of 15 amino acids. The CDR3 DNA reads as TGTGCCAGCAGTTTTGTGAGGGGGCGCAGCACTGAAGCTTTCTTT. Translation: CASSFVRGRSTEAFF.

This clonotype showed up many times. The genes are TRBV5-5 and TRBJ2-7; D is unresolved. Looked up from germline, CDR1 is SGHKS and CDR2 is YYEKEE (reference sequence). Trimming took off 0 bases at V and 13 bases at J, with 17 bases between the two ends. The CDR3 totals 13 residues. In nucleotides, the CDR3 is TGTGCCAGCAGCTTGGCCCTGGGAAATCGAGTCTACTTC. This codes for CASSLALGNRVYF. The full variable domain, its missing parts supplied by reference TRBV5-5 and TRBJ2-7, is DAGVTQSPTHLIKTRGQQVTLRCSPISGHKSVSWYQQVLGQGPQFIFQYYEKEERGRGNFPDRFSARQFPNYSSELNVNALLLGDSALYLCASSLALGNRVYFGPGTRLTVT.

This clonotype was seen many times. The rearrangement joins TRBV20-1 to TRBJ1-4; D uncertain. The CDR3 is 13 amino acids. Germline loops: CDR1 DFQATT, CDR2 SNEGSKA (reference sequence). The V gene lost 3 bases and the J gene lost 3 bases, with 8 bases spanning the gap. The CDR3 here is CSASRRANEKLFF. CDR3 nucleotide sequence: TGCAGTGCTAGTAGGAGAGCTAATGAAAAACTGTTTTTT.

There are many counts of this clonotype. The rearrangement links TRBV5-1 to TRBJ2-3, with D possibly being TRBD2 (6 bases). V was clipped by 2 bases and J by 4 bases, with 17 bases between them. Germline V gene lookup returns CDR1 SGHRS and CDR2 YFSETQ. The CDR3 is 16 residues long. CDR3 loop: CASSLGAGLAADTQYF. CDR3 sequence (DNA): TGCGCCAGCAGCTTAGGGGCGGGTTTAGCGGCAGATACGCAGTATTTT.

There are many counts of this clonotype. In DNA form, the CDR3 reads TGTGCCAGCAGCTTAGGGGGTGCCTATGGCTACACCTTC. This translates into CASSLGGAYGYTF. The chain carries TRBV11-3 and TRBJ1-2; D unclear. V lost 1 base and J lost 4, with 7 bases in between. In germline, CDR1 is SGHNT, CDR2 YENEEA. The CDR3 has 13 amino acids.

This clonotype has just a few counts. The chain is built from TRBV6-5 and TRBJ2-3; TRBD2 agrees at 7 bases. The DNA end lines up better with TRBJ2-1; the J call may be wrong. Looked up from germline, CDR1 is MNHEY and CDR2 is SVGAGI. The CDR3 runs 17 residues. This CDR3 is CASSWEEAGLVRSEQFF. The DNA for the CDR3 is TGTGCCAGCAGTTGGGAGGAAGCAGGACTAGTGAGGAGTGAGCAGTTCTTC.

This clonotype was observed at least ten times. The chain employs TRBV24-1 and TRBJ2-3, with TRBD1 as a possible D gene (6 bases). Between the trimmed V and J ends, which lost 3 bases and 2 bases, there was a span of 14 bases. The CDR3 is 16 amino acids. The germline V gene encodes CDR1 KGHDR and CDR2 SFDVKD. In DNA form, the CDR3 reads TGTGCCACCAGTGATCTAGGGGGTAAGGACACAGATACGCAGTATTTT. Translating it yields CATSDLGGKDTDTQYF.

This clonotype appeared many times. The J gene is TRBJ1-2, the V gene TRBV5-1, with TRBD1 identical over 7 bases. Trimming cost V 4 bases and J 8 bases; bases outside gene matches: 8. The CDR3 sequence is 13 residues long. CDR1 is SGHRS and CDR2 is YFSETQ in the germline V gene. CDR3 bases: TGCGCCAGCAGCCTCCAGGGGGATGGGGGCTACACCTTC. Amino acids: CASSLQGDGGYTF.

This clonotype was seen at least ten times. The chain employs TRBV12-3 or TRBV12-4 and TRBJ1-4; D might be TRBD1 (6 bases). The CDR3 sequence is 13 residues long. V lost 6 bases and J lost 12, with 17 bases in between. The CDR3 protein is CASRSGAGMELFF. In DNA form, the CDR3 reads TGTGCCAGCAGGTCGGGGGCCGGTATGGAACTGTTTTTT.

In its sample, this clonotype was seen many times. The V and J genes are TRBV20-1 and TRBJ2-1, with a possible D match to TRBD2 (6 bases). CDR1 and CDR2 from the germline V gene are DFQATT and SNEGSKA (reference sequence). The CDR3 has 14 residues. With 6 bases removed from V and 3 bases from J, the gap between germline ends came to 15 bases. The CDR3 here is CSAPPGLIYNEQFF. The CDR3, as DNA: TGCAGTGCGCCACCGGGACTGATCTACAATGAGCAGTTCTTC.

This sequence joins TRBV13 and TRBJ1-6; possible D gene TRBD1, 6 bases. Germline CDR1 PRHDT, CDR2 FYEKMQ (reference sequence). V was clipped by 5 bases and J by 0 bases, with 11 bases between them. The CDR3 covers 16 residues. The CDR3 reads CASSQARGSYNSPLHF. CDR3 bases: TGTGCCAGCAGCCAAGCCAGGGGCTCCTATAATTCACCCCTCCACTTT.

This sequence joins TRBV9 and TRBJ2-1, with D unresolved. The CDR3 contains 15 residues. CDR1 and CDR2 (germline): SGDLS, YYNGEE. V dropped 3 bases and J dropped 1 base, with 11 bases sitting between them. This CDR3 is CASSAQPASYNEQFF. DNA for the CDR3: TGTGCCAGCAGCGCCCAGCCGGCGTCCTACAATGAGCAGTTCTTC. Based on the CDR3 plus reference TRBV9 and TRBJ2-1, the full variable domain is DSGVTQTPKHLITATGQRVTLRCSPRSGDLSVYWYQQSLDQGLQFLIQYYNGEERAKGNILERFSAQQFPDLHSELNLSSLELGDSALYFCASSAQPASYNEQFFGPGTRLTVL.

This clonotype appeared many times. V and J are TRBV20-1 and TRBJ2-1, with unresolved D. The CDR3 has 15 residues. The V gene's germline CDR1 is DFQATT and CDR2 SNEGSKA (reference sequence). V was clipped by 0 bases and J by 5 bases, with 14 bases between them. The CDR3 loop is CSARDTAVPHNEQFF. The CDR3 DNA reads TGCAGTGCTAGAGATACGGCAGTCCCCCACAATGAGCAGTTCTTC.

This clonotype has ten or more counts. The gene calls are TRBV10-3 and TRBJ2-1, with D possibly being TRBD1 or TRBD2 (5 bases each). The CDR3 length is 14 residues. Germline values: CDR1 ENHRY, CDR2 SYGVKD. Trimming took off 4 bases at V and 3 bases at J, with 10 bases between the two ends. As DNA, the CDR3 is TGTGCCATCAGTGTACGGGACCGCTACAATGAGCAGTTCTTC. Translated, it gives CAISVRDRYNEQFF.